This TCR beta chain is from a study of cytomegalovirus exposure and HLA in healthy donors. Study results and caveats: TCR beta V- and J-gene trimming was later associated with a missense DCLRE1C variant. It was approximately 150 TCR beta chains that were listed as cytomegalovirus-associated. Confirmation was obtained in vitro that a few CMV-associated chains are specific for CMV antigens.

The CDR3 contains 16 residues. Trimming took off 0 bases at V and 0 bases at J, with 9 bases between the two ends. Per germline, CDR1 MGHRA and CDR2 YSYEKL. Turning to this clone: Its antigen remains unidentified.

The PCR was carried out with 60 Vbeta primers and 13 Jbeta primers. Source study methods: Later, an analysis found 80 million or so unique TCR beta chains, and about 9.9 million of these were shared. Data came from immunoSEQ multiplex PCR; TCRdb stores just in-frame clones and leaves some out. The DNA gave D and trimming, while V, J and clone size come from that table. The sample includes about 120,000 clones, about 72% of them seen just once. The chain combines TRBV4-1 with TRBJ1-3; D is unresolved. Sequences were obtained from PBMCs. The clonotype originates from a man under 40 in good health and CMV-seropositive. The CDR3 bases are TGCGCCAGCAGCCAAGATGGGTCGGGCTCTGGAAACACCATATATTTT. Translated: CASSQDGSGSGNTIYF.